The 23 T cell receptor beta chains below were found in one sample sequenced in a study of control samples from healthy donors and cancer patients. Clones were read by immunoSEQ multiplex PCR, and TCRdb kept only the in-frame ones, dropping some. Among about 140,000 clones listed, roughly 89% were seen once. Sequencing was done on a sample of blood. All receptors come from a man aged 25-45 years in good health.

The rearrangement links TRBV9 to TRBJ2-3; D is unclear. Germline V gene lookup returns CDR1 SGDLS and CDR2 YYNGEE. The CDR3 totals 15 residues. Between the trimmed V and J ends, which lost 0 bases and 2 bases, there was a span of 10 bases. The DNA for the CDR3 is TGTGCCAGCAGCGTAGTCTCGGCATACACAGATACGCAGTATTTT. Amino acid sequence: CASSVVSAYTDTQYF.

The V call is TRBV28, the J call TRBJ1-1; possible D gene TRBD1, 6 bases. V was clipped by 5 bases and J by 4 bases, with 11 bases between them. CDR3 length: 13 residues. Germline values: CDR1 MDHEN, CDR2 SYDVKM. CDR3 sequence (DNA): TGTGCCAGCAGTCACAGGGCCTCCACTGAAGCTTTCTTT. It yields the protein CASSHRASTEAFF. Full variable domain (rest looked up from reference TRBV28 and TRBJ1-1): DVKVTQSSRYLVKRTGEKVFLECVQDMDHENMFWYRQDPGLGLRLIYFSYDVKMKEKGDIPEGYSVSREKKERFSLILESASTNQTSMYLCASSHRASTEAFFGQGTRLTVV.

The chain joins TRBV11-1 to TRBJ2-1; weak D call: TRBD2 (6 bases). Germline CDR1 is SGHAT and CDR2 is FQDESV (reference sequence). Trimming cost V 6 bases and J 7 bases, with 22 bases left between them. There are 16 residues in the CDR3. The CDR3 coding sequence is TGTGCCAGCAGTCAACGGGAGACCCCTTTGGGGAATGAGCAGTTCTTC. Its translation is CASSQRETPLGNEQFF.

This sequence joins TRBV4-3 and TRBJ2-2, with D tentatively TRBD2 (5 bases). The CDR3 covers 14 residues. V shed 5 bases and J shed 2 bases, with 9 bases lying between them. Germline CDR1 reads LGHNA; CDR2 reads YSLEER. CDR3 coding DNA: TGCGCCAGCAGCACGCGGGTTAACACCGGGGAGCTGTTTTTT. As protein: CASSTRVNTGELFF.

The gene calls are TRBV10-1 and TRBJ2-1, with D hard to call. Trimming pared 0 bases from V and 10 bases from J, leaving 7 bases between. Germline assignment: CDR1 WNHNN and CDR2 SYGVQD (reference sequence). There are 12 residues in the CDR3. Here the CDR3 DNA reads TGCGCCAGCAGTGAGTCAATTTACGAGCAGTTCTTC. This gives the protein CASSESIYEQFF.

The J gene is TRBJ1-1, the V gene TRBV5-5; no clear D gene. Trimming pared 4 bases from V and 4 bases from J, leaving 11 bases between. Looked up from germline, CDR1 is SGHKS and CDR2 is YYEKEE (reference sequence). This CDR3 region has 13 residues. CDR3 DNA sequence: TGTGCCAGCAGCCAACAGCAGTCCACTGAAGCTTTCTTT. Translated, it gives CASSQQQSTEAFF.

The J gene is TRBJ1-5, the V gene TRBV7-2, with D hard to call. Trimming left V 4 bases short and J 0 bases short, with 13 bases between. This CDR3 has 16 residues. Germline V gene data show CDR1 as SGHTA and CDR2 as FQGNSA. The CDR3 spells CASSSSPIYSNQPQHF. In nucleotides, the CDR3 is TGTGCCAGCAGCTCTTCCCCGATTTATAGCAATCAGCCCCAGCATTTT.

This clone appeared a few times. The chain recombines TRBV30 with TRBJ2-2, with 15 positions matching TRBD2. Germline V gene sequence: CDR1 GTSNPN, CDR2 SVGIG (reference sequence). V shed 5 bases and J 3 bases; nucleotides not matched to a gene: 10. The CDR3 spans 18 residues. The CDR3 sequence is CAWGSKGLAGGHTGELFF. The CDR3 nucleotides are TGTGCCTGGGGCTCAAAGGGACTAGCGGGAGGTCACACCGGGGAGCTGTTTTTT.

This chain's CDR3 is CASSAVSGSTDTQYF. For the CDR3, the DNA is TGTGCCAGCAGTGCCGTTAGCGGAAGCACAGATACGCAGTATTTT. The chain is built from TRBV6-4 and TRBJ2-3; TRBD2 is a possible D gene (6 bases). The CDR3 consists of 15 residues. The V end lost 4 bases, the J end lost 0 bases, and 11 bases lay between the germline ends. The germline gives CDR1 MRHNA, CDR2 SNTAGT.

The J gene is TRBJ2-1, the V gene TRBV5-1; 10 nucleotides line up with TRBD2. This CDR3 has 14 residues. CDR1 and CDR2 from the germline V gene are SGHRS and YFSETQ. Unmatched junction bases numbered 5, after V lost 4 bases and J lost 7 bases. The CDR3 loop reads CASSASGSVNEQFF. The CDR3 bases are TGCGCCAGCAGCGCTAGCGGGAGTGTGAATGAGCAGTTCTTC.

The chain links TRBV6-2 or TRBV6-3 to TRBJ2-3, with TRBD2 identical over 8 bases. Germline V gene lookup returns CDR1 MNHEY and CDR2 SVGEGT. The CDR3 covers 16 residues. The junction had 8 bases not matched to a gene; V was cut back by 2 bases and J by 4 bases. The CDR3 DNA reads as TGTGCCAGCAGTTACGATAGCGGGATCGGGTCAGATACGCAGTATTTT. This translates into CASSYDSGIGSDTQYF.

This chain links TRBV18 with TRBJ2-1; 11 bases map to TRBD2. Germline V lookup: CDR1 KGHSH, CDR2 LQKENI. CDR3 length: 19 residues. J lost 8 bases, V lost 3 bases, and 18 bases had no gene match. CDR3 sequence reads: CASSPAVAFIAGGGYEQFF. CDR3 coding DNA: TGTGCCAGCTCACCCGCCGTTGCCTTTATAGCGGGAGGGGGCTATGAGCAGTTCTTC.

The chain combines TRBV2 with TRBJ1-1; D is undetermined. The CDR3 contains 13 residues. Deletions cut 10 bases from V and 0 bases from J, with 12 bases between. Germline V CDR1 and CDR2: SNHLY, FYNNEI. The CDR3 spells CATRTEMNTEAFF. The CDR3 nucleotides are TGTGCCACTCGGACGGAGATGAACACTGAAGCTTTCTTT.

The chain carries TRBV5-1 and TRBJ2-6; a possible D gene is TRBD1 (5 bases). Trimming removed 4 bases at V and 1 base at J, with 9 bases between. This CDR3 has 15 amino acids. CDR1 SGHRS and CDR2 YFSETQ come from the germline V gene. CDR3 nucleotides: TGCGCCAGCAGCACAACAGGATCTGGGGCCAACGTCCTGACTTTC. Protein: CASSTTGSGANVLTF.

The rearrangement links TRBV30 to TRBJ2-5; the D gene could be TRBD1 or TRBD2 (6 bases each). The V end was cut by 5 bases, the J end by 4 bases, with 14 bases between. Germline CDR1 and CDR2: GTSNPN and SVGIG (reference sequence). The CDR3 has 13 amino acids. CDR3 bases: TGTGCCTGGGACAGGCAGGGAGGAGAGACCCAGTACTTC. Its translation is CAWDRQGGETQYF. Looking up the rest from reference TRBV30 and TRBJ2-5 gives the full variable domain: SQTIHQWPATLVQPVGSPLSLECTVEGTSNPNLYWYRQAAGRGLQLLFYSVGIGQISSEVPQNLSASRPQDRQFILSSKKLLLSDSGFYLCAWDRQGGETQYFGPGTRLLVL.

The rearrangement links TRBV9 to TRBJ1-2; tentatively, D is TRBD1 (5 bases). CDR1 and CDR2 from the germline V gene are SGDLS and YYNGEE. Trimming took 4 bases from V and 4 from J, leaving 17 bases between them. CDR3 length: 15 amino acids. CDR3 in amino acids: CASSLRQDSSYGYTF. DNA of the CDR3: TGTGCCAGCAGCCTCCGCCAAGACAGCTCCTATGGCTACACCTTC.

This rearrangement joins TRBV5-6 to TRBJ2-1, with D uncertain. The CDR3 runs 12 residues. CDR1 and CDR2 (germline): SGHDT, YYEEEE. The germline V and J ends were trimmed by 1 base and 4 bases, with 3 bases remaining between them. The CDR3 nucleotides are TGTGCCAGCAGCTTGAGATACAATGAGCAGTTCTTC. Translated, it gives CASSLRYNEQFF.

The V call is TRBV15, the J call TRBJ2-1; TRBD2 matches at 7 bases. Trimming at V came to 3 bases and at J to 9 bases, leaving 11 bases not matched to a gene. The length of the CDR3 is 15 residues. Germline lookup yields CDR1 LNHNV and CDR2 YYDKDF (reference sequence). For the CDR3, the DNA is TGTGCCACCAGCAGGGAGGCGGGAGTGCCAGTTGAGCAGTTCTTC. Translated, it gives CATSREAGVPVEQFF.

The J gene is TRBJ2-2, the V gene TRBV28, with D perhaps TRBD2 (5 bases). This CDR3 is built from 13 residues. V lost 11 bases, J lost 1 base, and 11 bases lay in between. CDR1 MDHEN and CDR2 SYDVKM come from the germline V gene. CDR3 nucleotide sequence: TGTGCCTCTCTACGGGGGAACACCGGGGAGCTGTTTTTT. It yields the protein CASLRGNTGELFF.

The V and J genes are TRBV4-1 and TRBJ1-2; no clear D gene. Germline loops: CDR1 MGHRA, CDR2 YSYEKL. The CDR3 spans 13 residues. The V end lost 2 bases, the J end lost 4 bases, and 8 bases lay between the germline ends. CDR3 in amino acids: CASSQTEIYGYTF. Written as DNA, the CDR3 is TGCGCCAGCAGCCAAACAGAAATCTATGGCTACACCTTC.

The gene calls are TRBV7-2 and TRBJ1-2; D is perhaps TRBD1 (6 bases). The CDR3 spans 14 residues. V was shortened by 4 bases and J by 3 bases, with 12 bases between the two germline ends. Germline V CDR1 and CDR2: SGHTA, FQGNSA. CDR3 protein: CASSSEGGYYGYTF. CDR3 in DNA: TGTGCCAGCAGCTCCGAAGGGGGGTACTATGGCTACACCTTC. The whole variable domain, remainder taken from reference TRBV7-2 and TRBJ1-2, is GAGVSQSPSNKVTEKGKDVELRCDPISGHTALYWYRQSLGQGLEFLIYFQGNSAPDKSGLPSDRFSAERTGGSVSTLTIQRTQQEDSAVYLCASSSEGGYYGYTFGSGTRLTVV.

The V and J genes are TRBV3-1 (or the pseudogene TRBV3-2) and TRBJ2-7; TRBD2 aligns across 7 bases. This CDR3 has 13 amino acids. The J segment lost 4 bases and the V segment lost 6 bases, leaving 6 bases of the junction unmatched. Germline V gene sequence: CDR1 LGHDT, CDR2 YNNKEL (reference sequence). CDR3 in DNA: TGTGCCAGCAGGGTAGCGGGTGCATACGAGCAGTACTTC. It translates to CASRVAGAYEQYF.

This clone was observed a few times. The junction departs from the called germline gene at one end, perhaps through a read error. Within the sample, other DNA sequences also encode this same CDR3. The CDR3 loop reads CASSEERGGSEEQYF. The CDR3 bases are TGTGCCAGCAGCGAAGAGAGGGGTGGGTCTGAGGAGCAGTACTTC. The gene calls are TRBV4-2 and TRBJ2-7; TRBD1 or TRBD2 may be the D gene (5 bases each). The CDR3 has 15 amino acids. The germline gives CDR1 LGHNA, CDR2 YNFKEQ.